The 22 T cell receptor beta chains below come from one sample, sequenced in a study of CD8+ T cells in alopecia areata. This sample's treatment: oral pan-JAK inhibitor, 5-10 mg twice daily. cDNA reverse transcribed from extracted RNA served as the sequencing template. Assay: immunoSEQ multiplex PCR; the TCRdb copy retains only in-frame clones and omits some. This table has about 160,000 clones, 55% to 75% appearing once. The sequences come from CD4+ T cells sorted from blood, collected at week 4, from a patient treated with tofacitinib. Receptor source: a human donor with alopecia areata.

The chain joins TRBV29-1 to TRBJ2-5; D ambiguous. V dropped 6 bases and J dropped 5 bases, with 1 base sitting between them. The length of the CDR3 is 8 residues. CDR1 SQVTM and CDR2 ANQGSEA come from the germline V gene. The CDR3: CSVETQYF. Written as DNA, the CDR3 is TGCAGCGTCGAGACCCAGTACTTC.

The chain combines TRBV5-1 with TRBJ1-1; the D is unclear. Trimming left V 4 bases short and J 1 base short, with 8 bases between. Germline V gene data show CDR1 as SGHRS and CDR2 as YFSETQ. There are 13 residues in the CDR3. The CDR3 nucleotides are TGCGCCAGCAGCCCGGACGGGAACACTGAAGCTTTCTTT. Encoded protein: CASSPDGNTEAFF.

This chain connects TRBV12-5 to TRBJ1-5; TRBD1 matches 7 bases. CDR1 is LGHNT, CDR2 FRNRAP, per germline. The CDR3 consists of 17 residues. V dropped 0 bases and J dropped 7; count of bases not matched to a gene: 12. Here the CDR3 DNA reads TGTGCTAGTGGTTTGGTACTTGGCAGGGGGGTCTCACAGCCCCAGCATTTT. This gives the protein CASGLVLGRGVSQPQHF.

This clone was found a few times. Other DNA sequences of this sample code for an identical CDR3. This chain joins TRBV29-1 and TRBJ2-3, with D unresolved. The CDR3 consists of 11 residues. Per germline, CDR1 SQVTM and CDR2 ANQGSEA. Deletions cut 7 bases from V and 3 bases from J, with 8 bases between. The chain's CDR3 is CSARLTDTQYF. CDR3 DNA: TGCAGCGCCCGACTGACAGATACGCAGTATTTT.

This rearrangement joins TRBV30 to TRBJ1-1, with 7 bases matching TRBD1. V lost 1 base to trimming and J lost 4 bases; unmatched junction nucleotides: 3. There are 13 residues in the CDR3. Germline assignment: CDR1 GTSNPN and CDR2 SVGIG (reference sequence). CDR3 coding DNA: TGTGCCTGGAGTGCCCGACAGGGCACTGAAGCTTTCTTT. Amino acid sequence: CAWSARQGTEAFF.

This chain connects TRBV30 to TRBJ2-2; a weak D match, TRBD2 (5 bases). Germline V gene sequence: CDR1 GTSNPN, CDR2 SVGIG (reference sequence). This CDR3 is built from 14 residues. Trimming left V 8 bases short and J 1 base short, with 14 bases between. The CDR3 DNA follows: TGTGCCCGCACCCGGGAATTGAACACCGGGGAGCTGTTTTTT. Amino acids: CARTRELNTGELFF. Drawing the rest from reference TRBV30 and TRBJ2-2, the complete variable domain is SQTIHQWPATLVQPVGSPLSLECTVEGTSNPNLYWYRQAAGRGLQLLFYSVGIGQISSEVPQNLSASRPQDRQFILSSKKLLLSDSGFYLCARTRELNTGELFFGEGSRLTVL.

The J gene is TRBJ1-2, the V gene TRBV30, with 9 bases that match TRBD1. After removal of 1 base from V and 6 bases from J, the junction contained 12 bases not matched to a gene. Germline V CDR1 and CDR2: GTSNPN, SVGIG (reference sequence). The CDR3 consists of 16 residues. The CDR3 nucleotides are TGTGCCTGGAGTGCGACACAAAACAGGGGGCGGGATGGCTACACCTTC. Protein: CAWSATQNRGRDGYTF. Supplemented by reference TRBV30 and TRBJ1-2, the full variable domain reads SQTIHQWPATLVQPVGSPLSLECTVEGTSNPNLYWYRQAAGRGLQLLFYSVGIGQISSEVPQNLSASRPQDRQFILSSKKLLLSDSGFYLCAWSATQNRGRDGYTFGSGTRLTVV.

V and J are TRBV15 and TRBJ2-4, with 10 bases aligning to TRBD1. CDR1 is LNHNV and CDR2 is YYDKDF in the germline V gene (reference sequence). After removal of 2 bases from V and 8 bases from J, the junction contained 12 bases not matched to a gene. The CDR3 runs 17 residues. As DNA, the CDR3 is TGTGCCACCAGCAGACCATCAGCGGGACAGGGGAACGACATTCAGTACTTC. Translated: CATSRPSAGQGNDIQYF.

The genes are TRBV15 and TRBJ2-1; possible D gene TRBD1, 6 bases. This CDR3 contains 16 residues. The germline V gene encodes CDR1 LNHNV and CDR2 YYDKDF (reference sequence). V was pared by 1 base and J by 4 bases, with 14 bases between. The CDR3: CATSRASTGSYNEQFF. Written as DNA, the CDR3 is TGTGCCACCAGCAGAGCATCTACAGGGTCGTACAATGAGCAGTTCTTC. The whole variable domain, filled in from reference TRBV15 and TRBJ2-1, reads DAMVIQNPRYQVTQFGKPVTLSCSQTLNHNVMYWYQQKSSQAPKLLFHYYDKDFNNEADTPDNFQSRRPNTSFCFLDIRSPGLGDTAMYLCATSRASTGSYNEQFFGPGTRLTVL.

On this clone: A read error may account for a junction end that differs from germline. The chain's CDR3 is CPWSAGTGFGYTF. CDR3 nucleotides: TGTCCCTGGAGTGCCGGGACAGGGTTTGGCTACACCTTC. V gene TRBV30 combines with J gene TRBJ1-2; 9 bases match TRBD1. Germline V CDR1 and CDR2: GTSNPN, SVGIG (reference sequence). The CDR3 covers 13 residues.

The chain carries TRBV29-1 and TRBJ2-7; 8 bases are shared with TRBD1. Germline values: CDR1 SQVTM, CDR2 ANQGSEA. The CDR3 extends over 12 amino acids. After removal of 4 bases from V and 3 bases from J, the junction contained 2 bases not matched to a gene. This chain's CDR3 is CSVVTGVYEQYF. CDR3 nucleotide sequence: TGCAGCGTTGTGACAGGGGTCTACGAGCAGTACTTC.

This clone was found a few times. This chain joins TRBV7-3 and TRBJ2-1; 10 bases align to TRBD2. The V and J ends lost 8 bases and 4 bases, in that order; junction bases with no gene match: 5. The CDR3 has 14 amino acids. Germline V lookup: CDR1 SGHTA, CDR2 FQGTGA. The CDR3 DNA follows: TGTGCCAGCGGAGCGGGGGGGTTATACAATGAGCAGTTCTTC. Residues: CASGAGGLYNEQFF.

This clone was recorded a few times. The V call is TRBV19, the J call TRBJ2-5; tentatively, D is TRBD1 (5 bases). Trimming cost V 6 bases and J 3 bases, with 11 bases left between them. Germline CDR1 reads LNHDA; CDR2 reads SQIVND (reference sequence). The CDR3 spans 13 residues. The CDR3 reads CASSPGHKETQYF. CDR3 coding DNA: TGTGCCAGTAGCCCAGGGCACAAAGAGACCCAGTACTTC.

This chain connects TRBV4-1 to TRBJ2-3, with 12 bases fitting TRBD2. CDR1 is MGHRA and CDR2 is YSYEKL in the germline V gene. This CDR3 has 15 amino acids. Trimming cost V 4 bases and J 3 bases; bases outside gene matches: 2. CDR3 nucleotides: TGCGCCAGCAGCCTAACTAGCGGGGGGACAGATACGCAGTATTTT. This encodes CASSLTSGGTDTQYF.

This clone has more than one count but fewer than ten. The chain links TRBV30 to TRBJ2-7; D might be TRBD1 or TRBD2, each matching 7 bases. The CDR3 totals 14 residues. Per germline, CDR1 GTSNPN and CDR2 SVGIG (reference sequence). Trimming cost V 4 bases and J 3 bases, with 16 bases left between them. Here the CDR3 reads CAWNNRGGGYEQYF. As DNA, the CDR3 is TGTGCCTGGAACAACAGGGGAGGGGGCTACGAGCAGTACTTC.

The CDR3 region has the DNA TGTGCCAGCAGGCAGAATATGGGACAGCATCAGCCCCAGCATTTT. Translation: CASRQNMGQHQPQHF. The genes are TRBV2 and TRBJ1-5; 7 bases fit TRBD1. The CDR3 has 15 amino acids. With 6 bases clipped from V and 5 bases from J, the junction kept 10 bases outside the gene matches. The germline CDR1 and CDR2 sequences are SNHLY and FYNNEI.

This chain uses TRBV30 with TRBJ1-6, with unresolved D. CDR1 and CDR2 from the germline V gene are GTSNPN and SVGIG (reference sequence). This CDR3 comprises 14 residues. Trimming took 1 base from V and 6 from J, leaving 10 bases between them. CDR3: CAWSGTITNSPLHF. The CDR3 DNA reads TGTGCCTGGAGTGGGACCATAACTAATTCACCCCTCCACTTT. Full variable domain (missing parts from reference TRBV30 and TRBJ1-6): SQTIHQWPATLVQPVGSPLSLECTVEGTSNPNLYWYRQAAGRGLQLLFYSVGIGQISSEVPQNLSASRPQDRQFILSSKKLLLSDSGFYLCAWSGTITNSPLHFGNGTRLTVT.

The V call is TRBV30, the J call TRBJ1-1; possibly TRBD1 for D (6 bases). Germline lookup yields CDR1 GTSNPN and CDR2 SVGIG (reference sequence). The CDR3 contains 13 residues. V was cut by 3 bases and J by 5 bases, with 13 bases left in between. CDR3 DNA sequence: TGTGCCTGGAGAGGAAGGGGGAGAACTGAAGCTTTCTTT. Encoded protein: CAWRGRGRTEAFF.

The rearrangement joins TRBV25-1 to TRBJ1-2, with D unresolved. Deletions cut 1 base from V and 4 bases from J, with 7 bases between. Germline CDR1 is MGHDK and CDR2 is SYGVNS. This CDR3 spans 13 amino acids. DNA of the CDR3: TGTGCCAGCAGTGAATCAGGTGGCTATGGCTACACCTTC. It is translated as CASSESGGYGYTF.

V usage is TRBV5-6 and J usage is TRBJ1-2, with D perhaps matching TRBD1 (5 bases). Germline V gene data show CDR1 as SGHDT and CDR2 as YYEEEE. The CDR3 runs to 15 residues. Trimming took off 0 bases at V and 7 bases at J, with 16 bases between the two ends. The CDR3 spells CASSLGGGRERGYTF. The CDR3 DNA sequence: TGTGCCAGCAGCTTGGGCGGGGGAAGAGAACGTGGCTACACCTTC.

The chain couples TRBV25-1 to TRBJ1-2, with D perhaps TRBD1 (6 bases). Trimming stripped 4 bases from V and 6 bases from J, with 21 bases between. The CDR3 covers 16 residues. Germline CDR1 MGHDK, CDR2 SYGVNS. The CDR3 DNA is TGTGCCAGCAGTGGGGCGGGGGGACAAAAGGCAGATGGCTACACCTTC. It encodes CASSGAGGQKADGYTF.

The chain recombines TRBV9 with TRBJ2-5; D is ambiguous. Trimming left V 4 bases short and J 3 bases short, with 7 bases between. This CDR3 is 12 amino acids long. Germline CDR1 is SGDLS and CDR2 is YYNGEE. The CDR3 DNA is TGTGCCAGCAGCTCTGGGGAAGAGACCCAGTACTTC. Its translation is CASSSGEETQYF. Together with reference TRBV9 and TRBJ2-5, the CDR3 gives the full variable domain: DSGVTQTPKHLITATGQRVTLRCSPRSGDLSVYWYQQSLDQGLQFLIQYYNGEERAKGNILERFSAQQFPDLHSELNLSSLELGDSALYFCASSSGEETQYFGPGTRLLVL.